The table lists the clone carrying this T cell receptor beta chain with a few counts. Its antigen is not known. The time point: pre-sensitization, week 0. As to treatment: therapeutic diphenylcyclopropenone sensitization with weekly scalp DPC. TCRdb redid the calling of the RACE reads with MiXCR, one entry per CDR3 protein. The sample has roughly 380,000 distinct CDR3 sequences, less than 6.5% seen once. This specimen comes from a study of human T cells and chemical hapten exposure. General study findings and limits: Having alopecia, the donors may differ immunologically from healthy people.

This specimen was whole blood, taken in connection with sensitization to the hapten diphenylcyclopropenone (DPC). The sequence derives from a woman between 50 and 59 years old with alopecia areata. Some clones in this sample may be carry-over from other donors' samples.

CDR3 DNA sequence: TGCAGTGCTAGAGGGGCGACAGGCCGCACTGAAGCTTTCTTT. Its translation: CSARGATGRTEAFF. The V and J genes are TRBV20-1 and TRBJ1-1, with D perhaps matching TRBD1 (6 bases). V dropped 1 base and J dropped 4 bases, with 13 bases sitting between them. The germline V gene has CDR1 DFQATT and CDR2 SNEGSKA (reference sequence). The CDR3 sequence is 14 residues long.